This T cell receptor beta chain was identified in a study of graft-versus-host responses after intestinal transplantation. Only in-frame clones appear in the TCRdb table, and some are missing; sequencing was by immunoSEQ multiplex PCR. The top ten hold around 0.37% of the sample, which has tens of thousands of clones, about 87% seen once. As regards this clone: Its specificity is unknown.

Germline CDR1 reads SGHRS; CDR2 reads YFSETQ. The V and J ends lost 0 bases and 0 bases respectively, with 12 bases between them. The CDR3 is 16 amino acids. The chain is built from TRBV5-1 and TRBJ1-1, with D possibly TRBD1 on 6 matching bases. This receptor was obtained from a human donor who was the organ donor for an intestinal transplant. The sequenced sample was unstimulated CD4+ T cells sorted from spleen or lymph node cells, obtained before transplant. The CDR3 here is CASSLAPTGLNTEAFF. CDR3 in DNA: TGCGCCAGCAGCTTGGCGCCGACAGGACTGAACACTGAAGCTTTCTTT. The full variable domain, rest sourced from reference TRBV5-1 and TRBJ1-1, is KAGVTQTPRYLIKTRGQQVTLSCSPISGHRSVSWYQQTPGQGLQFLFEYFSETQRNKGNFPGRFSGRQFSNSRSEMNVSTLELGDSALYLCASSLAPTGLNTEAFFGQGTRLTVV.